The 17 T cell receptor beta chains presented below share a single source sample, sequenced in a study of cytomegalovirus exposure and HLA in healthy donors. Both 60 Vbeta primers and 13 Jbeta primers went into the PCR. Clones were sequenced by immunoSEQ multiplex PCR, and TCRdb holds only the in-frame ones, with some missing. The top ten hold 1.5% to 2% of the sample, which has fewer than 150,000 clones, 60% to 80% seen once. The sample consisted of PBMCs. These receptors all stem from a woman in her twenties or thirties in good health and CMV-seronegative.

This chain joins TRBV19 and TRBJ2-2; a weak D match, TRBD2 (6 bases). The CDR3 runs 15 residues. The germline V gene has CDR1 LNHDA and CDR2 SQIVND (reference sequence). Trimming took off 7 bases at V and 2 bases at J, with 14 bases between the two ends. For the CDR3, the DNA is TGTGCCAGTACCCGGCGGGGACCCAACACCGGGGAGCTGTTTTTT. This gives the protein CASTRRGPNTGELFF.

The V gene is TRBV6-1, the J gene TRBJ1-1; 8 bases are shared with TRBD1. Germline trimming cut 6 bases from V and 5 bases from J; bases unmatched to any gene: 8. The germline CDR1 and CDR2 sequences are MNHNS and SASEGT. This CDR3 spans 14 amino acids. In DNA, the CDR3 is TGTGCCAGCAGCCGAGGACAGGGAGGGACTGAAGCTTTCTTT. Residues: CASSRGQGGTEAFF.

The CDR3 spells CASRHRDRDNQPQHF. CDR3 bases: TGTGCCAGCAGACACCGGGACAGGGATAATCAGCCCCAGCATTTT. The gene calls are TRBV28 and TRBJ1-5, with 9 bases matching TRBD1. CDR1 and CDR2 from the germline V gene are MDHEN and SYDVKM. Trimming cost V 6 bases and J 4 bases; bases outside gene matches: 7. This CDR3 spans 15 amino acids.

The rearrangement links TRBV9 to TRBJ1-3; D unresolved. The CDR3 loop spans 14 amino acids. Germline assignment: CDR1 SGDLS and CDR2 YYNGEE. Trimming left V 5 bases short and J 4 bases short, with 13 bases between. Here the CDR3 reads CASSLGQQGNTIYF. The CDR3 nucleotides are TGTGCCAGCAGTCTTGGCCAACAAGGAAACACCATATATTTT.

V and J are TRBV12-5 and TRBJ2-1, with 9 bases lining up with TRBD1. V lost 2 bases to trimming and J lost 7 bases; unmatched junction nucleotides: 9. This CDR3 comprises 16 residues. CDR1 is LGHNT and CDR2 is FRNRAP in the germline V gene. CDR3 sequence: CASGLIPGQGVNEQFF. DNA of the CDR3: TGTGCTAGTGGTTTGATCCCGGGACAGGGAGTAAATGAGCAGTTCTTC.

This chain connects TRBV18 to TRBJ1-2; D possibly corresponds to TRBD1 (5 bases). This CDR3 contains 14 residues. Per the germline V gene, CDR1 is KGHSH and CDR2 is LQKENI. V lost 4 bases, J lost 8 bases, and 17 bases lay in between. The CDR3 loop reads CASSLKQAKGGYTF. In DNA, the CDR3 is TGTGCCAGCTCACTCAAACAGGCCAAAGGGGGCTACACCTTC. Based on the CDR3 plus reference TRBV18 and TRBJ1-2, the full variable domain is NAGVMQNPRHLVRRRGQEARLRCSPMKGHSHVYWYRQLPEEGLKFMVYLQKENIIDESGMPKERFSAEFPKEGPSILRIQQVVRGDSAAYFCASSLKQAKGGYTFGSGTRLTVV.

In its sample, this clone was seen a few times. The V gene is TRBV19, the J gene TRBJ2-7, with 7 bases aligning to TRBD1. J was trimmed by 6 bases and V by 5 bases; bases with no gene match: 7. This CDR3 spans 13 amino acids. Germline assignment: CDR1 LNHDA and CDR2 SQIVND (reference sequence). CDR3 sequence (DNA): TGTGCCAGTAGTGACCGGACAGGACTCGAGCAGTACGTC. This encodes CASSDRTGLEQYV.

The chain has TRBV29-1 and TRBJ1-2; TRBD1 is a possible D gene (6 bases). The CDR3 is 14 residues long. V lost 6 bases and J 2 bases, leaving 16 bases between the germline ends. Germline CDR1 SQVTM, CDR2 ANQGSEA. The DNA of the CDR3 is TGCAGCGTGAGGCCCCCAGGGGTGAACTATGGCTACACCTTC. Amino acids: CSVRPPGVNYGYTF.

In DNA, the CDR3 is TGTGCCAGCAGCTTCGCCGGGACAGGGGGAAACACCATATATTTT. This sequence encodes CASSFAGTGGNTIYF. This chain uses TRBV5-6 with TRBJ1-3; TRBD1 aligns across 9 bases. From germline, CDR1 is SGHDT and CDR2 YYEEEE. The V segment lost 2 bases and the J segment 4 bases; nucleotides outside the gene matches: 4. The CDR3 is 15 amino acids.

The V and J genes are TRBV6-6 and TRBJ1-5; 8 bases map to TRBD1. J was trimmed by 4 bases and V by 6 bases; bases with no gene match: 8. The CDR3 is made up of 15 amino acids. From germline, CDR1 is MNHNY and CDR2 SVGAGI (reference sequence). The CDR3: CASSPTGDWNQPQHF. CDR3 coding DNA: TGTGCCAGCAGCCCGACAGGGGATTGGAATCAGCCCCAGCATTTT.

The J gene is TRBJ2-7, the V gene TRBV28, with D hard to call. Looked up from germline, CDR1 is MDHEN and CDR2 is SYDVKM. With 3 bases removed from V and 4 bases from J, the gap between germline ends came to 4 bases. This CDR3 comprises 11 residues. CDR3 protein: CASSFLYEQYF. CDR3 coding DNA: TGTGCCAGCAGTTTTTTATACGAGCAGTACTTC.

The gene calls are TRBV5-4 and TRBJ2-1; TRBD2 agrees at 15 bases. Trimming removed 7 bases from V and 1 base from J; junction bases left unmatched: 12. This CDR3 is 19 amino acids long. CDR1 is SGHNT, CDR2 YYREEE, per germline (reference sequence). CDR3 sequence: CASGIFGTSGRTSYNEQFF. As DNA, the CDR3 is TGTGCCAGCGGAATATTCGGGACTAGCGGGAGGACTTCCTACAATGAGCAGTTCTTC.

The chain employs TRBV5-6 and TRBJ2-5; the match to TRBD2 covers 10 bases. With 5 bases clipped from V and 0 bases from J, the junction kept 7 bases outside the gene matches. The length of the CDR3 is 16 residues. Germline lookup yields CDR1 SGHDT and CDR2 YYEEEE. CDR3 in DNA: TGTGCCAGCAGTTCGCTCACTAGCGGGAACCAAGAGACCCAGTACTTC. As protein: CASSSLTSGNQETQYF.

This clone was counted between two and nine times. The genes are TRBV18 and TRBJ2-3; 11 nucleotides match TRBD2. V shed 1 base, J shed 6 bases, and the junction held 9 bases outside the gene matches. The length of the CDR3 is 17 residues. Germline V gene lookup returns CDR1 KGHSH and CDR2 LQKENI. Written as DNA, the CDR3 is TGTGCCAGCTCACCACTTCCTAGCGGGGGGCCCGGGGATACGCAGTATTTT. The encoded protein is CASSPLPSGGPGDTQYF.

The V call is TRBV7-9, the J call TRBJ2-3, with a weak D call TRBD2 (6 bases). The CDR3 loop spans 16 amino acids. Germline lookup yields CDR1 SEHNR and CDR2 FQNEAQ (reference sequence). Between the trimmed V and J ends, which lost 5 bases and 3 bases, there was a span of 18 bases. The CDR3 DNA sequence: TGTGCCAGCAGCGCCCGGGACTGGGGGAGAACAGATACGCAGTATTTT. Protein: CASSARDWGRTDTQYF.

The genes are TRBV6-5 and TRBJ2-5; TRBD1 aligns across 10 bases. The CDR3 loop spans 14 amino acids. With 4 bases clipped from V and 5 bases from J, the junction kept 4 bases outside the gene matches. Germline lookup yields CDR1 MNHEY and CDR2 SVGAGI. This CDR3 is CASSWGQGMETQYF. Here the CDR3 DNA reads TGTGCCAGCAGTTGGGGACAGGGGATGGAGACCCAGTACTTC.

This chain connects TRBV6-1 to TRBJ1-5, with TRBD1 identical over 7 bases. Germline CDR1 is MNHNS and CDR2 is SASEGT. V gave up 2 bases and J gave up 6 bases; unmatched junction bases: 4. The CDR3 loop spans 14 amino acids. The DNA for the CDR3 is TGTGCCAGCAGTGAATCGAACAGGGGTCAGCCCCAGCATTTT. It specifies CASSESNRGQPQHF.